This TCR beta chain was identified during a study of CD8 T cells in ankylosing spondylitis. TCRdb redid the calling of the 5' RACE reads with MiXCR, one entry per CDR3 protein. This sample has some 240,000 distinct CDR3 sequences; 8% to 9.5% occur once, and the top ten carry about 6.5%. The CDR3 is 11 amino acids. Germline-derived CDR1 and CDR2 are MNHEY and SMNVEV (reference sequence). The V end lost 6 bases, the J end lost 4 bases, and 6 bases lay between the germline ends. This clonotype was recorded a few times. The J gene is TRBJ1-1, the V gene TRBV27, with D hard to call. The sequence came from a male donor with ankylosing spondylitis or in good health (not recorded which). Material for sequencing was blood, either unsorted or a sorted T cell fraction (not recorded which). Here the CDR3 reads CASSKGTEAFF. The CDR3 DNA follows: TGTGCCAGCAGCAAGGGCACTGAAGCTTTCTTT.